These T cell receptor beta chains were read from a single sample in a study of identical twins. MiXCR, applied by TCRdb to the 5' RACE reads, yields one record per CDR3 protein. The data contain around 370,000 distinct CDR3 sequences, 9% to 10% of them singletons. The sequenced sample was naive T cells sorted from blood. The source is a woman aged 45-59 years in good health. The CDR3 runs from the conserved cysteine through the conserved F or W. The order of the fields is J gene, V gene, D gene, clone size, CDR3 DNA, CDR3 protein. A D gene is named only where the DNA matches it firmly. Not every row has a clone size; where given, it reads once, few, many or a size class.

j_call: TRBJ1-4; v_call: TRBV29-1; d_call: NA; clone_size: few; cdr3_nt: TGCAGCGTTGAATTGTCGGACGACCAAGGAAAACTGTTTTTT; cdr3_aa: CSVELSDDQGKLFF
j_call: TRBJ2-7; v_call: TRBV28; d_call: NA; clone_size: many; cdr3_nt: TGTGCCAGCAGTTTATCCAGGGGCGGCTACGAGCAGTACTTC; cdr3_aa: CASSLSRGGYEQYF
j_call: TRBJ2-7; v_call: TRBV10-3; d_call: NA; clone_size: NA; cdr3_nt: TGTGCCATCAGCGCAGGACTCTCCTACGAGCAGTACTTC; cdr3_aa: CAISAGLSYEQYF
j_call: TRBJ1-2; v_call: TRBV5-1; d_call: NA; clone_size: NA; cdr3_nt: TGCGCCAGCAGCTTGGAGGGGCGCACCAATGGCTACACCTTC; cdr3_aa: CASSLEGRTNGYTF
j_call: TRBJ2-1; v_call: TRBV29-1; d_call: NA; clone_size: NA; cdr3_nt: TGCAGCGTTGACAGGGGAACCAATGAGCAGTTCTTC; cdr3_aa: CSVDRGTNEQFF
j_call: TRBJ2-7; v_call: TRBV21-1; d_call: NA; clone_size: NA; cdr3_nt: TGTGCCCAGCAGGGGCACGCCCCCCTTTACGAGCAGTACTTC; cdr3_aa: CAQQGHAPLYEQYF
j_call: TRBJ2-3; v_call: TRBV12-3/TRBV12-4; d_call: NA; clone_size: NA; cdr3_nt: TGTGCCAGCAGCTTCAGGGGAAAAGATACGCAGTATTTT; cdr3_aa: CASSFRGKDTQYF
j_call: TRBJ2-7; v_call: TRBV4-1; d_call: NA; clone_size: NA; cdr3_nt: TGCGCCAGCAGCCGGTACCCAAGGAGTCGGTACGAGCAGTACTTC; cdr3_aa: CASSRYPRSRYEQYF
j_call: TRBJ2-1; v_call: TRBV19; d_call: TRBD2; clone_size: few; cdr3_nt: TGTGCCAGTAGTCGCCGACTAGCTGTTAATGAGCAGTTCTTC; cdr3_aa: CASSRRLAVNEQFF
j_call: TRBJ2-2; v_call: TRBV3-1; d_call: TRBD1; clone_size: NA; cdr3_nt: TGTGCCAGCAGCCAAGAGACAGGGGTGTCCGCCGGGGAGCTGTTTTTT; cdr3_aa: CASSQETGVSAGELFF
j_call: TRBJ2-1; v_call: TRBV20-1; d_call: NA; clone_size: few; cdr3_nt: TGCAGTGCTAGAGGGAAGGGGCTAGGGTCCTACAATGAGCAGTTCTTC; cdr3_aa: CSARGKGLGSYNEQFF
j_call: TRBJ2-4; v_call: TRBV20-1; d_call: TRBD2; clone_size: many; cdr3_nt: TGCAGTGCTAGTATTCCGACTAGCATGGATCCCCAGGCCAAAAACATTCAGTACTTC; cdr3_aa: CSASIPTSMDPQAKNIQYF
j_call: TRBJ1-2; v_call: TRBV5-1; d_call: NA; clone_size: few; cdr3_nt: TGCGCCAGCAGCTTGGGGCAGATAGGCTATGGCTACACCTTC; cdr3_aa: CASSLGQIGYGYTF
j_call: TRBJ2-1; v_call: TRBV12-3/TRBV12-4; d_call: TRBD1; clone_size: many; cdr3_nt: TGTGCCAGCAGGGAGCTCGGGACAGGAGCCTACAATGAGCAGTTCTTC; cdr3_aa: CASRELGTGAYNEQFF
j_call: TRBJ2-1; v_call: TRBV4-2; d_call: TRBD2; clone_size: few; cdr3_nt: TGTGCCAGCAGCCACCAGACTAGCGGTAGCTCCTACAATGAGCAGTTCTTC; cdr3_aa: CASSHQTSGSSYNEQFF
j_call: TRBJ2-7; v_call: TRBV27; d_call: NA; clone_size: once; cdr3_nt: TGTGCCAGCAGTTTTTTGGAGGGGGCCCCGGGCGAGCAGTACTTC; cdr3_aa: CASSFLEGAPGEQYF
j_call: TRBJ1-2; v_call: TRBV27; d_call: NA; clone_size: few; cdr3_nt: TGTGCCAGCAGTTTGGCAGGGGATGGCTACACCTTC; cdr3_aa: CASSLAGDGYTF
j_call: TRBJ1-3; v_call: TRBV4-1; d_call: NA; clone_size: many; cdr3_nt: TGCGCCAGCAGCCAAGTCCACGGAGGAAACACCATATATTTT; cdr3_aa: CASSQVHGGNTIYF
j_call: TRBJ2-1; v_call: TRBV20-1; d_call: NA; clone_size: NA; cdr3_nt: TGCAGTGCTAGAGACGCCGGGCGTTTTAGCAATGAGCAGTTCTTC; cdr3_aa: CSARDAGRFSNEQFF
j_call: TRBJ2-1; v_call: TRBV29-1; d_call: NA; clone_size: few; cdr3_nt: TGCAGCGTTGTTGCCTCTTCCGGGAACAATGAGCAGTTCTTC; cdr3_aa: CSVVASSGNNEQFF
j_call: TRBJ2-7; v_call: TRBV27; d_call: TRBD2; clone_size: few; cdr3_nt: TGTGCCAGCAGCCCAAATAAAGCGGGAGGGCTTTACGAGCAGTACTTC; cdr3_aa: CASSPNKAGGLYEQYF
j_call: TRBJ1-2; v_call: TRBV12-3/TRBV12-4; d_call: NA; clone_size: NA; cdr3_nt: TGTGCCAGCAGTAACAGGGCCCAAACGCTCGCAGGCTACACCTTC; cdr3_aa: CASSNRAQTLAGYTF
j_call: TRBJ1-2; v_call: TRBV20-1; d_call: NA; clone_size: few; cdr3_nt: TGCAGTGCTAGGGGGGGAGGTGGCTACACCTTC; cdr3_aa: CSARGGGGYTF
j_call: TRBJ1-4; v_call: TRBV7-6; d_call: TRBD1; clone_size: few; cdr3_nt: TGTGCCAGCAGCTTGGACAGGGCCGAAGGCGGTGAAAAACTGTTTTTT; cdr3_aa: CASSLDRAEGGEKLFF
j_call: TRBJ2-5; v_call: TRBV3-1; d_call: NA; clone_size: many; cdr3_nt: TGTGCCAGCAGCCAAACCCAGCGGAAGTACCAAGAGACCCAGTACTTC; cdr3_aa: CASSQTQRKYQETQYF
j_call: TRBJ2-3; v_call: TRBV4-1; d_call: NA; clone_size: NA; cdr3_nt: TGCGCCAGCAGCCCGGTGATCGGGGTTAGGGCGGGGGATACGCAGTATTTT; cdr3_aa: CASSPVIGVRAGDTQYF
j_call: TRBJ2-1; v_call: TRBV7-6; d_call: TRBD1; clone_size: many; cdr3_nt: TGTGCCAGCAGCCCCGGCCGGGACAGGTCTTTTGGTGAGCAGTTCTTC; cdr3_aa: CASSPGRDRSFGEQFF
j_call: TRBJ1-6; v_call: TRBV6-1; d_call: NA; clone_size: few; cdr3_nt: TGTGCCAGCAGTGCTAGACAGGATTCACCCCTCCACTTT; cdr3_aa: CASSARQDSPLHF
j_call: TRBJ2-7; v_call: TRBV19; d_call: TRBD2; clone_size: few; cdr3_nt: TGTGCCAGTAGTCCCTCCGGGACTAGCGAGCAGTACTTC; cdr3_aa: CASSPSGTSEQYF
j_call: TRBJ2-2; v_call: TRBV19; d_call: TRBD2; clone_size: few; cdr3_nt: TGTGCCAGTAATGTCGGGGGGATGGTCACCGGGGAGCTGTTTTTT; cdr3_aa: CASNVGGMVTGELFF
j_call: TRBJ1-6; v_call: TRBV12-3/TRBV12-4; d_call: TRBD1; clone_size: many; cdr3_nt: TGTGCCAGCAGCACGACAGGGGAAGAATCACCCCTCCACTTT; cdr3_aa: CASSTTGEESPLHF
j_call: TRBJ2-2; v_call: TRBV5-1; d_call: TRBD1; clone_size: many; cdr3_nt: TGCGCCAGCTCGACAGGGGACCACACCGGGGAGCTGTTTTTT; cdr3_aa: CASSTGDHTGELFF
j_call: TRBJ2-5; v_call: TRBV11-2; d_call: TRBD2; clone_size: few; cdr3_nt: TGTGCCAGCAGCTCCGGGACTAGCGGGAGGCCCGCAGAGACCCAGTACTTC; cdr3_aa: CASSSGTSGRPAETQYF
j_call: TRBJ2-6; v_call: TRBV4-1; d_call: TRBD1; clone_size: NA; cdr3_nt: TGCGCCAGCAGCCCGGTGAGCAGGGGGCTGGGTTTTGGGGCCAACGTCCTGACTTTC; cdr3_aa: CASSPVSRGLGFGANVLTF
j_call: TRBJ2-7; v_call: TRBV2; d_call: NA; clone_size: NA; cdr3_nt: TGTGCCAGCAGTGAATACACGGAGTACGAGCAGTACTTC; cdr3_aa: CASSEYTEYEQYF
j_call: TRBJ2-1; v_call: TRBV24-1; d_call: NA; clone_size: NA; cdr3_nt: TGTGCCACCAGTGATTCGCTGTTGTATAGCGGCAGTTACAATGAGCAGTTCTTC; cdr3_aa: CATSDSLLYSGSYNEQFF
j_call: TRBJ2-7; v_call: TRBV25-1; d_call: TRBD1; clone_size: NA; cdr3_nt: TGTGCCAGCAGTATTCGAGGGGGCCTCTCCTACGAGCAGTACTTC; cdr3_aa: CASSIRGGLSYEQYF
j_call: TRBJ2-5; v_call: TRBV10-3; d_call: NA; clone_size: many; cdr3_nt: TGTGCCATCAGTGAGTCGACCGGGACTGGGAGGGAGACCCAGTACTTC; cdr3_aa: CAISESTGTGRETQYF
j_call: TRBJ2-6; v_call: TRBV27; d_call: NA; clone_size: few; cdr3_nt: TGTGCCAGCAGTTTCGACAGCTCTGGGGCCAACGTCCTGACTTTC; cdr3_aa: CASSFDSSGANVLTF
j_call: TRBJ2-2; v_call: TRBV4-1; d_call: NA; clone_size: NA; cdr3_nt: TGCGCCAGCAGCCAAAAGACCTTCGGCGGGGAGCTGTTTTTT; cdr3_aa: CASSQKTFGGELFF
j_call: TRBJ1-1; v_call: TRBV6-1; d_call: NA; clone_size: many; cdr3_nt: TGTGCCAGCAGTGAAGCGGCTGGGTGGAACACTGAAGCTTTCTTT; cdr3_aa: CASSEAAGWNTEAFF
j_call: TRBJ2-2; v_call: TRBV6-5; d_call: NA; clone_size: NA; cdr3_nt: TGTGCCAGCAGAGGAGGGGGGAACACCGGGGAGCTGTTTTTT; cdr3_aa: CASRGGGNTGELFF
j_call: TRBJ2-3; v_call: TRBV20-1; d_call: TRBD1; clone_size: NA; cdr3_nt: TGCAGACCGTGGGGTGGGGACAGGGACGCAGATACGCAGTATTTT; cdr3_aa: CRPWGGDRDADTQYF
j_call: TRBJ1-2; v_call: TRBV20-1; d_call: NA; clone_size: NA; cdr3_nt: TGCAGTGCCCCGGTGGGGGCGTTTAATGGCTACACCTTC; cdr3_aa: CSAPVGAFNGYTF
j_call: TRBJ2-1; v_call: TRBV27; d_call: TRBD2; clone_size: few; cdr3_nt: TGTGCCAGCAGTCTCACTTCCGCGGGAGGGTACAATGAGCAGTTCTTC; cdr3_aa: CASSLTSAGGYNEQFF
j_call: TRBJ2-7; v_call: TRBV9; d_call: NA; clone_size: many; cdr3_nt: TGTGCCAGCAGCGTAGGTAGCTACGAGCAGTACTTC; cdr3_aa: CASSVGSYEQYF
j_call: TRBJ2-1; v_call: TRBV7-9; d_call: NA; clone_size: many; cdr3_nt: TGTGCCAGCAGCTTACTCGCGGGTGAGCAGTTCTTC; cdr3_aa: CASSLLAGEQFF
j_call: TRBJ2-5; v_call: TRBV27; d_call: TRBD1; clone_size: NA; cdr3_nt: TGTGCCAGCAGTCTCCGGGGGGACAGGGGGCGTCCTAAAGAGACCCAGTACTTC; cdr3_aa: CASSLRGDRGRPKETQYF
j_call: TRBJ1-2; v_call: TRBV12-3/TRBV12-4; d_call: TRBD1; clone_size: few; cdr3_nt: TGTGCCAGCAGTTCAGGACAGGGTTATGGCTACACCTTC; cdr3_aa: CASSSGQGYGYTF
j_call: TRBJ2-5; v_call: TRBV12-3/TRBV12-4; d_call: TRBD1; clone_size: many; cdr3_nt: TGTGCCAGCAGTTCTCGGACAGGGCGAGAGACCCAGTACTTC; cdr3_aa: CASSSRTGRETQYF
j_call: TRBJ2-1; v_call: TRBV11-2; d_call: NA; clone_size: NA; cdr3_nt: TGTGCCAGCAGCTCCGCCAGAATCCATGAGCAGTTCTTC; cdr3_aa: CASSSARIHEQFF